This note documents a single T cell receptor (beta chain) sequence. Its specificity is not known. The sample is drawn from a study of memory CD4+ T cells and cytomegalovirus serostatus. Single viable CD3+CD4+CD8-CD45RO+ cells were sorted as the memory CD4+ T cells. Broader study findings: Repertoires predicted CMV serostatus with median bootstrapped AUC of about 0.95.

This table comes from immunoSEQ multiplex PCR, and its TCRdb copy is limited to in-frame clones, with some not included. Of some 67,000 clones in the sample, 60% to 85% were seen once. CDR1 and CDR2 from the germline V gene are MNHEY and SMNVEV (reference sequence). This CDR3 comprises 14 residues. V was cut by 5 bases and J by 7 bases, with 14 bases left in between. This clonotype was sampled from an adult in good health and CMV-seropositive. The sample comprised memory CD4+ T cells from blood. V usage is TRBV27 and J usage is TRBJ1-4; unclear D gene. The CDR3 coding sequence is TGTGCCAGCAGTAACCAAAGAGTGCGTGAAAAACTGTTTTTT. Translating it yields CASSNQRVREKLFF.